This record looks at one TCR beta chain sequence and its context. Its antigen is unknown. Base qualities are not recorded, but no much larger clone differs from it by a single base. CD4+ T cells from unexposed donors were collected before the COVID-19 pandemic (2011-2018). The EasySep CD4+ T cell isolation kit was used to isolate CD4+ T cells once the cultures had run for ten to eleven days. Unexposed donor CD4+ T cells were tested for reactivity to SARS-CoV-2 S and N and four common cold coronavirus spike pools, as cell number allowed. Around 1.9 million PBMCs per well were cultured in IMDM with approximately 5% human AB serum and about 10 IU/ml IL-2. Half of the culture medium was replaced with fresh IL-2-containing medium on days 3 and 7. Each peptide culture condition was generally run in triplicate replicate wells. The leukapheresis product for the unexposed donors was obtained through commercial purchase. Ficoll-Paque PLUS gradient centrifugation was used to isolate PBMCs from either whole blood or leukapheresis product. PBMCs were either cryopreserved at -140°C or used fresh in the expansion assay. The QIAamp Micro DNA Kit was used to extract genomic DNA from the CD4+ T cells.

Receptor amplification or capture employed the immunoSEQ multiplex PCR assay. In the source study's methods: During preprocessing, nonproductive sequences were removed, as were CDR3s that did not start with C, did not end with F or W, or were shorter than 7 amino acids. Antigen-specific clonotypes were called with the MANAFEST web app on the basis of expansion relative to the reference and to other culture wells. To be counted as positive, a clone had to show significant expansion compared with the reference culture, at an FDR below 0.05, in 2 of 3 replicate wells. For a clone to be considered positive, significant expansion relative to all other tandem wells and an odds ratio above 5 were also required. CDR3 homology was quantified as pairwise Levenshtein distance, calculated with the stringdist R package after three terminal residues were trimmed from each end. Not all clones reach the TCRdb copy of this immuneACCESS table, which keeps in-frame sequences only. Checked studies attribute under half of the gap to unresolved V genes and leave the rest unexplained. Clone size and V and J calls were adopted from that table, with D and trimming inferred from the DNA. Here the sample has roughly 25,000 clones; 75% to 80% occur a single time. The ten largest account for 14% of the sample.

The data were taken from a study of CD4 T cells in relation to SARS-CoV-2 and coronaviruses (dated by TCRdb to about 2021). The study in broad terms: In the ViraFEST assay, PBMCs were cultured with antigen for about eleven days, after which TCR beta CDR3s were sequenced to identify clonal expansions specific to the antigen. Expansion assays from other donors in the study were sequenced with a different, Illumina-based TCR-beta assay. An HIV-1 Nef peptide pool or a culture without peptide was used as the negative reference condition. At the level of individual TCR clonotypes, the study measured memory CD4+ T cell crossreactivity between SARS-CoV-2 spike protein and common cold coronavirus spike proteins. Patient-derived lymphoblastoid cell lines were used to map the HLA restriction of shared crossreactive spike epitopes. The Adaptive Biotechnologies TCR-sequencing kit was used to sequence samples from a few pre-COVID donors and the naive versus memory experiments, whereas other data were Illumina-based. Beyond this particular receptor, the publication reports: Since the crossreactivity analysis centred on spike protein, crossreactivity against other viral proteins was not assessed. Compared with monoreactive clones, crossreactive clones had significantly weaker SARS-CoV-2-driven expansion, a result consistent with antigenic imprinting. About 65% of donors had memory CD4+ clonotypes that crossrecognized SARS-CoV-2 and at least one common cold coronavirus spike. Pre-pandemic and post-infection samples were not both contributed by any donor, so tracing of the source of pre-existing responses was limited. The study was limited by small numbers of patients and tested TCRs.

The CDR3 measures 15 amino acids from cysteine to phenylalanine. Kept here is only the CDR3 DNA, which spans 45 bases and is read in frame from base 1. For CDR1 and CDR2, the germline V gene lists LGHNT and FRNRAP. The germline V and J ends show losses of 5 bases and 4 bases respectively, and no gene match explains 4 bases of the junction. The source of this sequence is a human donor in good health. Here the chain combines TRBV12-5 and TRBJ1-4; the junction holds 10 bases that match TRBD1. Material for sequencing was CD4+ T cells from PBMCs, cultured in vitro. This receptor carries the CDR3 CASGPGQGINEKLFF. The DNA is TGTGCTAGTGGTCCGGGACAGGGGATTAATGAAAAACTGTTTTTT. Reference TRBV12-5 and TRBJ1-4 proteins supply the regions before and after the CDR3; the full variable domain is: DARVTQTPRHKVTEMGQEVTMRCQPILGHNTVFWYRQTMMQGLELLAYFRNRAPLDDSGMPKDRFSAEMPDATLATLKIQPSEPRDSAVYFCASGPGQGINEKLFFGSGTQLSVL.